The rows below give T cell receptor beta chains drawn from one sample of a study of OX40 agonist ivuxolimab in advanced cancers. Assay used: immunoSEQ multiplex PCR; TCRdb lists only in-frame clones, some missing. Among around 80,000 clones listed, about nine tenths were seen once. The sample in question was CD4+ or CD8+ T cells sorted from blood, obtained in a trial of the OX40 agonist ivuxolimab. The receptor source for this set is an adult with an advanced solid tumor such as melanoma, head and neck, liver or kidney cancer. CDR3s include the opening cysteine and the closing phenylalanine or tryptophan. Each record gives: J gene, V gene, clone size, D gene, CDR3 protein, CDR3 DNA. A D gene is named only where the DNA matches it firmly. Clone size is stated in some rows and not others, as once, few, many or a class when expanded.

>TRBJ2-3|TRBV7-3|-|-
CASSLYTGPDTQYF
TGTGCCAGCAGCTTGTACACTGGCCCAGATACGCAGTATTTT
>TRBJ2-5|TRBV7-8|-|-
CASSPLRETQYF
TGTGCCAGCAGCCCCCTCCGTGAGACCCAGTACTTC
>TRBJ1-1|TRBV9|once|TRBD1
CASSVAIGTGLNTEAFF
TGTGCCAGCAGCGTAGCTATAGGGACAGGGTTGAACACTGAAGCTTTCTTT
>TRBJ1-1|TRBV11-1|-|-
CASSLASAGGAFF
TGTGCCAGCAGCTTAGCGTCGGCAGGTGGAGCTTTCTTT
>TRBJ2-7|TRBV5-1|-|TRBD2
CASSFGTSTYEQYF
TGCGCCAGCAGCTTTGGGACTAGCACCTACGAGCAGTACTTC
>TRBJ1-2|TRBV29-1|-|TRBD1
CSVAHRGNYGYTF
TGCAGCGTCGCCCACAGGGGGAACTATGGCTACACCTTC
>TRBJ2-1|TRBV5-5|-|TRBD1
CASSLGAGGAWNEQFF
TGTGCCAGCAGCTTGGGAGCAGGGGGCGCGTGGAATGAGCAGTTCTTC
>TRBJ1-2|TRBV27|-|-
CASSLLSQGVYGYTF
TGTGCCAGCAGTTTACTCTCACAGGGAGTCTATGGCTACACCTTC
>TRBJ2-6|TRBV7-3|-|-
CASSNSGANVLTF
TGTGCCAGCAGCAACTCTGGGGCCAACGTCCTGACTTTC
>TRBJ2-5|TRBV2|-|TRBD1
CASRSDRGLETQYF
TGTGCCAGCAGGAGCGACAGGGGGCTTGAGACCCAGTACTTC
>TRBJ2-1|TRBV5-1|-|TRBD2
CASSFLGLAGFLSYNEQFF
TGCGCCAGCAGCTTTCTTGGACTAGCGGGATTTCTCTCCTACAATGAGCAGTTCTTC
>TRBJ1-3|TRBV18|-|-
CASSPRGSSGNTIYF
TGTGCCAGCTCACCCCGCGGCAGCTCTGGAAACACCATATATTTT
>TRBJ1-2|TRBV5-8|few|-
CASSLVNTRQGYTF
TGTGCCAGCAGCTTGGTCAACACGAGACAGGGCTACACCTTC
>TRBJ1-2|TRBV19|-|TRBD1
CASTSDRSGGYTF
TGTGCCAGTACCTCGGACAGGTCGGGAGGCTACACCTTC
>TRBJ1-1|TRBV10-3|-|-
CAISEQGNTEAFF
TGTGCCATCAGTGAGCAGGGGAACACTGAAGCTTTCTTT
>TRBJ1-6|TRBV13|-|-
CASSSNPNIGSYNSPLHF
TGTGCCAGCAGTTCGAACCCAAATATAGGGTCCTATAATTCACCCCTCCACTTT
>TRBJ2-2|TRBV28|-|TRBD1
CASSSTGGANTGELFF
TGTGCCAGCAGTTCGACAGGGGGCGCGAACACCGGGGAGCTGTTTTTT
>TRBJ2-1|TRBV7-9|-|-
CASSLEGQGGNEQFF
TGTGCCAGCAGCTTAGAAGGGCAGGGGGGCAATGAGCAGTTCTTC
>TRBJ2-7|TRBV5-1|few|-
CASSLYYGSEQYF
TGCGCCAGCAGCTTGTACTATGGAAGCGAGCAGTACTTC
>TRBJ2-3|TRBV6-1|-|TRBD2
CASSEFSSGSVDTQYF
TGTGCCAGCAGTGAATTTTCTAGCGGGAGTGTAGATACGCAGTATTTT
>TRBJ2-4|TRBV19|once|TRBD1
CASLGPDRGRTKNIQYF
TGTGCCAGTTTGGGCCCTGACAGGGGCCGTACGAAAAACATTCAGTACTTC
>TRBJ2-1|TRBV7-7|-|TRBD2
CASSLEGGVGNEQFF
TGTGCCAGCAGCTTAGAGGGAGGGGTGGGAAATGAGCAGTTCTTC
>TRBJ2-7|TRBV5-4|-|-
CASSLTGNSYEQYF
TGTGCCAGCAGCTTGACAGGGAACTCCTACGAGCAGTACTTC
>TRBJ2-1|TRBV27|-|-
CASSSGQVFYNEQFF
TGTGCCAGCAGTTCCGGACAAGTATTCTACAATGAGCAGTTCTTC
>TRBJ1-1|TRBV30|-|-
CAWSRFQGDTEAFF
TGTGCCTGGAGTAGGTTCCAGGGCGACACTGAAGCTTTCTTT
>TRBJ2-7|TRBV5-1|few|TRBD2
CASSTGTSVYEQYF
TGCGCCAGCAGCACCGGGACTAGCGTCTACGAGCAGTACTTC
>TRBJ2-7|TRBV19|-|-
CASSPGSVYEQYF
TGTGCCAGTAGCCCAGGGTCCGTCTACGAGCAGTACTTC
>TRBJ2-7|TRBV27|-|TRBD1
CASSFWTGSSYEQYF
TGTGCCAGCAGTTTCTGGACAGGGAGCTCCTACGAGCAGTACTTC
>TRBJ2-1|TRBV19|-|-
CASSRWGSYNEQFF
TGTGCCAGTAGTCGGTGGGGTTCCTACAATGAGCAGTTCTTC
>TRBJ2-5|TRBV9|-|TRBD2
CASSVGEKRGLAHQYF
TGTGCCAGCAGCGTAGGAGAGAAAAGGGGACTAGCACATCAGTACTTC
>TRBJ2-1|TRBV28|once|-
CASSSTSLHPNEQFF
TGTGCCAGCAGTAGTACTAGCCTTCACCCCAATGAGCAGTTCTTC
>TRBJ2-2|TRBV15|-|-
CATSRDKGANTGELFF
TGTGCCACCAGCAGAGATAAGGGGGCGAACACCGGGGAGCTGTTTTTT
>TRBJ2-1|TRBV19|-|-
CASRKDREGYNEQFF
TGTGCCAGTAGGAAGGACAGGGAGGGGTACAATGAGCAGTTCTTC
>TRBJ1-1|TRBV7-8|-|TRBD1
CASSLGTGGSGTEAFF
TGTGCCAGCAGCTTAGGGACAGGGGGCTCGGGCACTGAAGCTTTCTTT
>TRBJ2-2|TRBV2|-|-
CASRETYANTGELFF
TGTGCCAGCAGAGAGACATACGCGAACACCGGGGAGCTGTTTTTT
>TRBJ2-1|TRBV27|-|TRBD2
CASRGLAPYNEQFF
TGTGCCAGCAGGGGACTAGCGCCCTACAATGAGCAGTTCTTC
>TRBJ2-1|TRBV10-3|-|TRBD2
CATEESGSKRGNEQFF
TGTGCCACCGAAGAGAGCGGGAGTAAGCGGGGAAATGAGCAGTTCTTC
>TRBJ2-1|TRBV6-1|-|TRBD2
CASSARTSVPYNEQFF
TGTGCCAGCAGTGCCAGGACTAGCGTACCCTACAATGAGCAGTTCTTC
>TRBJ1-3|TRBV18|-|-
CASSPTHPGVSGNTIYF
TGTGCCAGCTCACCGACCCACCCAGGGGTCTCTGGAAACACCATATATTTT
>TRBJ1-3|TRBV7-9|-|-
CASSLVGDSGNTIYF
TGTGCCAGCAGCTTAGTAGGGGACTCTGGAAACACCATATATTTT
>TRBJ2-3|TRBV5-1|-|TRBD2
CASSVGSGKGDTQYF
TGCGCCAGCAGTGTCGGTAGCGGGAAGGGTGATACGCAGTATTTT
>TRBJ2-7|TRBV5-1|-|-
CASSLDGLEIYEQYF
TGCGCCAGCAGCTTGGATGGCTTGGAGATATACGAGCAGTACTTC
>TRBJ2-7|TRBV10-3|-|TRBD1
CAISELGTESPSYEQYF
TGTGCCATCAGTGAGTTGGGGACAGAATCTCCCTCCTACGAGCAGTACTTC
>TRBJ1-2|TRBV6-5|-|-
CASSLGLANYGYTF
TGTGCCAGCAGTTTGGGCTTAGCTAACTATGGCTACACCTTC
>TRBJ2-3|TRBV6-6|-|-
CASSRQDTQYF
TGTGCCAGCAGTCGACAAGATACGCAGTATTTT